A selection of T cell receptor beta chains follows, all from one sample in a study of cytomegalovirus exposure and HLA in healthy donors. Assay used: immunoSEQ multiplex PCR; TCRdb lists only in-frame clones, some missing. The sample records 100,000 to 120,000 clones, about 92% being singletons. Sequencing was done on a sample of PBMCs. The receptors stem from a woman in her late teens or twenties in good health and CMV-seronegative. CDR3s leave out the opening cysteine and the closing phenylalanine or tryptophan. Fields, in order: J gene, V gene, CDR3 protein.

J gene: TRBJ2-2
V gene: TRBV7-6
CDR3 protein: ASSLTAGGGSGELF

J gene: TRBJ1-1
V gene: TRBV5-4
CDR3 protein: ASSSQGANTEAF

J gene: TRBJ1-2
V gene: TRBV5-6
CDR3 protein: ASSLAGERAVGGYT

J gene: TRBJ1-6
V gene: TRBV7-9
CDR3 protein: ASSLRVYNSPLH

J gene: TRBJ2-3
V gene: TRBV15
CDR3 protein: ATSRVGTSGRKQY

J gene: TRBJ1-2
V gene: TRBV4-3
CDR3 protein: ASSQAGGYT

J gene: TRBJ1-3
V gene: TRBV7-2
CDR3 protein: ASSLGWSFDGNTIY

J gene: TRBJ1-1
V gene: TRBV29-1
CDR3 protein: SVTQSVTEAF

J gene: TRBJ1-2
V gene: TRBV28
CDR3 protein: ASSIRTGRTNYGYT

J gene: TRBJ1-6
V gene: TRBV19
CDR3 protein: ASSVFGQFSYNSPLH

J gene: TRBJ1-5
V gene: TRBV2
CDR3 protein: ASSDTHNQPQH

J gene: TRBJ2-2
V gene: TRBV28
CDR3 protein: ASSPSAGELF

J gene: TRBJ2-3
V gene: TRBV10-1
CDR3 protein: ASSEAGLYSDTQY

J gene: TRBJ2-1
V gene: TRBV7-2
CDR3 protein: ASSVTSGGSPTYNEQF

J gene: TRBJ1-3
V gene: TRBV30
CDR3 protein: ASSVHSGNTIY

J gene: TRBJ2-5
V gene: TRBV7-2
CDR3 protein: ASTTSSGLQETQY

J gene: TRBJ2-7
V gene: TRBV9
CDR3 protein: ASSVGSGGSNEQY

J gene: TRBJ2-7
V gene: TRBV2
CDR3 protein: ASSEALRQRVYEQY

J gene: TRBJ1-2
V gene: TRBV15
CDR3 protein: ATSRGRGQGRVGYT

J gene: TRBJ2-2
V gene: TRBV28
CDR3 protein: ASSSRTSNTGELF

J gene: TRBJ2-7
V gene: TRBV28
CDR3 protein: ASSLASQIYEQY

J gene: TRBJ2-1
V gene: TRBV4-2
CDR3 protein: ASSQETGGGEQF

J gene: TRBJ1-4
V gene: TRBV6-1
CDR3 protein: ASIFGTATNEKLF

J gene: TRBJ2-1
V gene: TRBV6-5
CDR3 protein: ASQLAGGHNEQF

J gene: TRBJ1-2
V gene: TRBV28
CDR3 protein: ASRRGDRVGWSYGYT

J gene: TRBJ2-1
V gene: TRBV7-3
CDR3 protein: ASSIAVSSYNEQF

J gene: TRBJ2-1
V gene: TRBV7-9
CDR3 protein: AIHRSAGVNEQF

J gene: TRBJ2-7
V gene: TRBV9
CDR3 protein: ASSGQGATYEQY

J gene: TRBJ2-7
V gene: TRBV6-5
CDR3 protein: ASSYSTSGEQY

J gene: TRBJ1-5
V gene: TRBV19
CDR3 protein: ASSIRVDSNQPQH

J gene: TRBJ2-3
V gene: TRBV5-1
CDR3 protein: ASSLRSGTDTQY

J gene: TRBJ1-6
V gene: TRBV4-3
CDR3 protein: ASSQGYTGGPSYNSPLH

J gene: TRBJ1-2
V gene: TRBV7-2
CDR3 protein: ASSPYRAPNYGYT

J gene: TRBJ2-3
V gene: TRBV19
CDR3 protein: ASKTGGGDTQY

J gene: TRBJ2-1
V gene: TRBV30
CDR3 protein: AWRPRLAVYNEQF

J gene: TRBJ1-5
V gene: TRBV6-1
CDR3 protein: ASSEYKNSNQPQH

J gene: TRBJ1-2
V gene: TRBV6-5
CDR3 protein: ASRLTVYYGYT

J gene: TRBJ1-2
V gene: TRBV7-2
CDR3 protein: ASSGSGYGYT

J gene: TRBJ2-4
V gene: TRBV11-2
CDR3 protein: ASSNSGIAKNIQY

J gene: TRBJ2-3
V gene: TRBV15
CDR3 protein: ATSRGNWGLEDTQY

J gene: TRBJ1-3
V gene: TRBV7-9
CDR3 protein: ASSLKSGFSSGNTIY

J gene: TRBJ1-4
V gene: TRBV2
CDR3 protein: ASSAWGQLDEKLF

J gene: TRBJ1-2
V gene: TRBV19
CDR3 protein: ASLGFGYRESYT

J gene: TRBJ2-7
V gene: TRBV10-1
CDR3 protein: ASSGDPTSGISYEQY

J gene: TRBJ1-6
V gene: TRBV27
CDR3 protein: ASSFRRRGRDLNSPLH

J gene: TRBJ2-5
V gene: TRBV6-5
CDR3 protein: ASYRGGHTKTQY

J gene: TRBJ1-2
V gene: TRBV28
CDR3 protein: ASRRDSTGGYT

J gene: TRBJ2-5
V gene: TRBV4-3
CDR3 protein: ASSQDGPGTTGETQY

J gene: TRBJ2-1
V gene: TRBV21-1
CDR3 protein: ASTPGREMNEQF